These T cell receptor beta chains were read from a single sample in a study of T cell responses to AZD1222 COVID-19 vaccine. Data came from immunoSEQ multiplex PCR; TCRdb stores just in-frame clones and leaves some out. The table includes tens of thousands of clones, roughly nine tenths detected once. Material: peripheral blood, obtained 28 days after the second AZD1222 dose. Receptors originate from an adult who received the AZD1222 COVID-19 vaccine. CDR3s include the opening cysteine and the closing phenylalanine or tryptophan. The order of the fields is clone size, D gene, J gene, V gene, CDR3 DNA, CDR3 protein. The D gene is left open where the match is weak. Clone size is given for some rows only: seen once, a few or many times, or a class if the clone is expanded.

abundance: .; d_gene: .; j_gene: TRBJ2-5; v_gene: TRBV7-9; CDR3nt: TGTGCCAGCAGCTTAGACAAGCGGTGGGAGACCCAGTACTTC; CDR3aa: CASSLDKRWETQYF
abundance: .; d_gene: TRBD2; j_gene: TRBJ2-7; v_gene: TRBV7-8; CDR3nt: TGTGCCAGCAGCAGGGACTATGCCTACGAGCAGTACTTC; CDR3aa: CASSRDYAYEQYF
abundance: few; d_gene: .; j_gene: TRBJ1-6; v_gene: TRBV5-1; CDR3nt: TGCGCCAGCAGCTCCCTGGCAGGGTTGGGCAGTTATAATTCACCCCTCCACTTT; CDR3aa: CASSSLAGLGSYNSPLHF
abundance: .; d_gene: .; j_gene: TRBJ2-3; v_gene: TRBV4-2; CDR3nt: TGTGCCAGCAGCCAAGCTCAAAACAGGGTTGATACGCAGTATTTT; CDR3aa: CASSQAQNRVDTQYF
abundance: .; d_gene: .; j_gene: TRBJ1-6; v_gene: TRBV27; CDR3nt: TGTGCCAGCAGGATCACCCTAGGCTCCTATAATTCACCCCTCCACTTT; CDR3aa: CASRITLGSYNSPLHF
abundance: .; d_gene: .; j_gene: TRBJ2-7; v_gene: TRBV19; CDR3nt: TGTGCCAGTAGTATAGCGGGGCAGGTCTACGAGCAGTACTTC; CDR3aa: CASSIAGQVYEQYF
abundance: .; d_gene: TRBD1; j_gene: TRBJ1-1; v_gene: TRBV6-5; CDR3nt: TGTGCCAGCAGTTACGAAGGGACAGGGCGCACTGAAGCTTTCTTT; CDR3aa: CASSYEGTGRTEAFF
abundance: .; d_gene: TRBD2; j_gene: TRBJ2-2; v_gene: TRBV19; CDR3nt: TGTGCCAGTAGTGTGGGACTAGCGGGGAGAGGGGACACCGGGGAGCTGTTTTTT; CDR3aa: CASSVGLAGRGDTGELFF
abundance: .; d_gene: .; j_gene: TRBJ1-1; v_gene: TRBV6-2/TRBV6-3; CDR3nt: TGTGCCAGCAGTTACTTTACGAGCACTGAAGCTTTCTTT; CDR3aa: CASSYFTSTEAFF
abundance: .; d_gene: .; j_gene: TRBJ1-4; v_gene: TRBV12-3/TRBV12-4; CDR3nt: TGTGCCAGCAGTGTGGGATACGAAAAACTGTTTTTT; CDR3aa: CASSVGYEKLFF
abundance: .; d_gene: .; j_gene: TRBJ2-1; v_gene: TRBV7-9; CDR3nt: TGTGCCAGCAGCTTAGCGCCTGAGGGTTGGAATGAGCAGTTCTTC; CDR3aa: CASSLAPEGWNEQFF
abundance: .; d_gene: TRBD1; j_gene: TRBJ2-2; v_gene: TRBV5-1; CDR3nt: TGCGCCAGCAGCCACGGACAGGGTGGGGTCGGGGAGCTGTTTTTT; CDR3aa: CASSHGQGGVGELFF
abundance: .; d_gene: .; j_gene: TRBJ1-6; v_gene: TRBV5-4; CDR3nt: TGTGCCAGCAGCCGGCGGGACGTTGATTCACCCCTCCACTTT; CDR3aa: CASSRRDVDSPLHF
abundance: .; d_gene: TRBD2; j_gene: TRBJ2-2; v_gene: TRBV24-1; CDR3nt: TGTGCCACCAGTGTAGTAGCGGGGAACACCGGGGAGCTGTTTTTT; CDR3aa: CATSVVAGNTGELFF
abundance: .; d_gene: .; j_gene: TRBJ1-1; v_gene: TRBV18; CDR3nt: TGTGCCAGCTCACCCGATGGGGTTATCACTGAAGCTTTCTTT; CDR3aa: CASSPDGVITEAFF
abundance: few; d_gene: .; j_gene: TRBJ2-2; v_gene: TRBV9; CDR3nt: TGTGCCAGCAGCGGGGATACAGGGCCCGGGGAGCTGTTTTTT; CDR3aa: CASSGDTGPGELFF
abundance: once; d_gene: .; j_gene: TRBJ1-2; v_gene: TRBV30; CDR3nt: TGTGCCTGGAGTTTAGGAAGGATCGCCGACAGCGGCACCTTC; CDR3aa: CAWSLGRIADSGTF
abundance: once; d_gene: .; j_gene: TRBJ1-6; v_gene: TRBV7-9; CDR3nt: TGTGCCAGCAGTCCCCCGAATTCACCCCTCCACTTT; CDR3aa: CASSPPNSPLHF
abundance: .; d_gene: TRBD2; j_gene: TRBJ2-1; v_gene: TRBV15; CDR3nt: TGTGCCACCAGCAGACATAGACTAGCGGGGGGGCTCAATGAGCAGTTCTTC; CDR3aa: CATSRHRLAGGLNEQFF
abundance: .; d_gene: .; j_gene: TRBJ2-3; v_gene: TRBV6-5; CDR3nt: TGTGCCATTGTTTCGGCTAGCTCCTATACGCAGTATTTT; CDR3aa: CAIVSASSYTQYF
abundance: .; d_gene: .; j_gene: TRBJ1-6; v_gene: TRBV20-1; CDR3nt: TGCAGTGCTAGTAGGAAGCTACCGAGCTCCTATAATTCACCCCTCCACTTT; CDR3aa: CSASRKLPSSYNSPLHF
abundance: .; d_gene: TRBD1; j_gene: TRBJ2-6; v_gene: TRBV5-5; CDR3nt: TGTGCCAGCAGTCGGGACAGGGGGCACGGGGCCAACGTCCTGACTTTC; CDR3aa: CASSRDRGHGANVLTF
abundance: .; d_gene: .; j_gene: TRBJ1-2; v_gene: TRBV7-9; CDR3nt: TGTGCCAGCAGCTTAGGTTTCTCGGGGGAGGCGGAAGGCTACACCTTC; CDR3aa: CASSLGFSGEAEGYTF
abundance: .; d_gene: .; j_gene: TRBJ1-5; v_gene: TRBV7-8; CDR3nt: TGTGCCAGCAGCTTAGGGGACGTGCCCAATCAGCCCCAGCATTTT; CDR3aa: CASSLGDVPNQPQHF
abundance: few; d_gene: .; j_gene: TRBJ1-4; v_gene: TRBV29-1; CDR3nt: TGCAGCGTTGCCGGGGGCCGAGGGGAAAAACTGTTTTTT; CDR3aa: CSVAGGRGEKLFF
abundance: .; d_gene: .; j_gene: TRBJ2-6; v_gene: TRBV30; CDR3nt: TGTGCGGCTGGGGCCAACGTCCTGACTTTC; CDR3aa: CAAGANVLTF
abundance: .; d_gene: TRBD1; j_gene: TRBJ2-3; v_gene: TRBV11-3; CDR3nt: TGTGCCAGCAGCTTATACGGACAGGCTTCAGATACGCAGTATTTT; CDR3aa: CASSLYGQASDTQYF
abundance: few; d_gene: TRBD2; j_gene: TRBJ2-7; v_gene: TRBV7-2; CDR3nt: TGTGCCAGCAGCCCGGGACTAGCGGGGGGCCGCTCCTACGAGCAGTACTTC; CDR3aa: CASSPGLAGGRSYEQYF
abundance: .; d_gene: .; j_gene: TRBJ1-3; v_gene: TRBV5-1; CDR3nt: TGCGCCAGCAGATTGGGGACGGTCCTCTCTGGAAACACCATATATTTT; CDR3aa: CASRLGTVLSGNTIYF
abundance: .; d_gene: TRBD1; j_gene: TRBJ2-2; v_gene: TRBV9; CDR3nt: TGTGCCAGCAGCGTGGGGACAGTGAACACCGGGGAGCTGTTTTTT; CDR3aa: CASSVGTVNTGELFF
abundance: .; d_gene: .; j_gene: TRBJ1-2; v_gene: TRBV21-1; CDR3nt: TGTGCCAGCACGGTATATAAGGGGGCCGACTATGGCTACACCTTC; CDR3aa: CASTVYKGADYGYTF
abundance: .; d_gene: .; j_gene: TRBJ1-2; v_gene: TRBV27; CDR3nt: TGTGCCAGCAGAAGACAAGACTATGGCTACACCTTC; CDR3aa: CASRRQDYGYTF
abundance: .; d_gene: .; j_gene: TRBJ2-3; v_gene: TRBV28; CDR3nt: TGTGCCAGCAGGAGGACAACTAGCACAGATACGCAGTATTTT; CDR3aa: CASRRTTSTDTQYF
abundance: once; d_gene: .; j_gene: TRBJ1-3; v_gene: TRBV18; CDR3nt: TGTGCCAGCTCACCACAGGGGTTCGGTTCTGGAAACACCATATATTTT; CDR3aa: CASSPQGFGSGNTIYF
abundance: .; d_gene: .; j_gene: TRBJ2-3; v_gene: TRBV5-6; CDR3nt: TGTGCCAGCAGCCACAGGGAGAGCGATACGCAGTATTTT; CDR3aa: CASSHRESDTQYF
abundance: once; d_gene: .; j_gene: TRBJ2-5; v_gene: TRBV20-1; CDR3nt: TGCAGTGCTAGTGGGGTTGGGCAAGAGACCCAGTACTTC; CDR3aa: CSASGVGQETQYF
abundance: .; d_gene: TRBD1; j_gene: TRBJ1-5; v_gene: TRBV27; CDR3nt: TGTGCCAGCAGTCCCGAACAGGGGGCTTCTCAGCCCCAGCATTTT; CDR3aa: CASSPEQGASQPQHF
abundance: .; d_gene: TRBD2; j_gene: TRBJ2-5; v_gene: TRBV5-4; CDR3nt: TGTGCCAGCAGCTTGGGTAGCGGGGGGGCCGCGGAGACCCAGTACTTC; CDR3aa: CASSLGSGGAAETQYF
abundance: .; d_gene: .; j_gene: TRBJ1-6; v_gene: TRBV7-4; CDR3nt: TGTGCCAGCAGCAAGTGGACGGACTCGGGGCATAATTCACCCCTCCACTTT; CDR3aa: CASSKWTDSGHNSPLHF
abundance: .; d_gene: .; j_gene: TRBJ1-2; v_gene: TRBV3-1/TRBV3-2; CDR3nt: TGTGCCAGCAGCCAAGATCTGGCGGGAACGGGCTACACCTTC; CDR3aa: CASSQDLAGTGYTF
abundance: .; d_gene: TRBD2; j_gene: TRBJ2-1; v_gene: TRBV24-1; CDR3nt: TGTGCCACCGGACAGCGGGGGGGATCCTACAATGAGCAGTTCTTC; CDR3aa: CATGQRGGSYNEQFF
abundance: .; d_gene: TRBD1; j_gene: TRBJ1-2; v_gene: TRBV6-5; CDR3nt: TGTGCCAGCAGCCAACGGGACAGGGAACAGTATGGCTACACCTTC; CDR3aa: CASSQRDREQYGYTF